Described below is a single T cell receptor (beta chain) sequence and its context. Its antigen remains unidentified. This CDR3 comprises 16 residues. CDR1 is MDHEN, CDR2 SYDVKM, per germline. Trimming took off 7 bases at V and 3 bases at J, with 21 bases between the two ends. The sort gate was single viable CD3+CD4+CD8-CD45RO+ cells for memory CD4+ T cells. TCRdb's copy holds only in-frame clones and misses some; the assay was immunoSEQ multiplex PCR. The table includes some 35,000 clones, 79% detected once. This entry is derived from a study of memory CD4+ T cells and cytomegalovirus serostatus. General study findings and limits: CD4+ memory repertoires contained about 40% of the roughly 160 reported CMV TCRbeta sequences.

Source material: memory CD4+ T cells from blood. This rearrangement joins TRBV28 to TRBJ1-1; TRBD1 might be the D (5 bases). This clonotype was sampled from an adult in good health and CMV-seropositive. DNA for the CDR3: TGTGCCAGCACCTCCCCGGGGACTCTTGTGGACACTGAAGCTTTCTTT. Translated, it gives CASTSPGTLVDTEAFF. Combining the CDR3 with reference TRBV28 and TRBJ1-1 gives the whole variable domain DVKVTQSSRYLVKRTGEKVFLECVQDMDHENMFWYRQDPGLGLRLIYFSYDVKMKEKGDIPEGYSVSREKKERFSLILESASTNQTSMYLCASTSPGTLVDTEAFFGQGTRLTVV.